These T cell receptor beta chains were read from a single sample in a study of early T cells in non-severe SARS-CoV-2 infection. MiXCR, applied by TCRdb to the 5' RACE reads, yields one record per CDR3 protein. The table includes roughly 66,000 distinct CDR3 sequences, roughly 10% detected once. The material sequenced was whole blood. These TCRs come from an adult who was a healthcare worker with PCR-confirmed SARS-CoV-2 infection or an uninfected control (not recorded which). Each CDR3 is given with its conserved first and last residue. A D gene is named only where the DNA matches it firmly. The size entry is marked missing in some rows and otherwise reads once, few, many or a size class.

d_call: TRBD1; clone_size: few; j_call: TRBJ1-1; v_call: TRBV3-1; cdr3_length: 14; cdr3_nt: TGTGCCAGCAGCCAACCGGGACAGGGGGTTGAAGCTTTCTTT; cdr3_aa: CASSQPGQGVEAFF
d_call: -; clone_size: few; j_call: TRBJ2-1; v_call: TRBV6-2/TRBV6-3; cdr3_length: 15; cdr3_nt: TGTGCCAGCAGTTACTCGTCCCCTAGCTACAATGAGCAGTTCTTC; cdr3_aa: CASSYSSPSYNEQFF
d_call: -; clone_size: -; j_call: TRBJ2-7; v_call: TRBV28; cdr3_length: 13; cdr3_nt: TGTGCCAGCAGTCGCACAGGGCTGGAAGAGCAGTACTTC; cdr3_aa: CASSRTGLEEQYF
d_call: TRBD1; clone_size: many; j_call: TRBJ1-1; v_call: TRBV27; cdr3_length: 14; cdr3_nt: TGTGCCAGCAGAGGACAGGCGTTGAACACTGAAGCTTTCTTT; cdr3_aa: CASRGQALNTEAFF
d_call: -; clone_size: few; j_call: TRBJ2-5; v_call: TRBV20-1; cdr3_length: 14; cdr3_nt: TGCAGTGCTCGCCTGGGGGTGGTCCAAGAGACCCAGTACTTC; cdr3_aa: CSARLGVVQETQYF
d_call: TRBD2; clone_size: few; j_call: TRBJ2-7; v_call: TRBV30; cdr3_length: 17; cdr3_nt: TGTGCCTGGAGTCCACCCCCTAGACTAGCGGCTACCTACGAGCAGTACTTC; cdr3_aa: CAWSPPPRLAATYEQYF
d_call: TRBD1; clone_size: few; j_call: TRBJ1-1; v_call: TRBV6-2/TRBV6-3; cdr3_length: 15; cdr3_nt: TGTGCCAGCAGTTTCGCCGGGACAGGGAACACTGAAGCTTTCTTT; cdr3_aa: CASSFAGTGNTEAFF
d_call: -; clone_size: few; j_call: TRBJ2-5; v_call: TRBV6-5; cdr3_length: 15; cdr3_nt: TGTGCCAGCAGTTACGACCGGTCACCGGGAGAGACCCAGTACTTC; cdr3_aa: CASSYDRSPGETQYF
d_call: -; clone_size: few; j_call: TRBJ1-2; v_call: TRBV27; cdr3_length: 11; cdr3_nt: TGTGCCAGCAGTGGGGGGTTTGGCTACACCTTC; cdr3_aa: CASSGGFGYTF
d_call: TRBD2; clone_size: once; j_call: TRBJ2-7; v_call: TRBV20-1; cdr3_length: 17; cdr3_nt: TGCAGTGCTATAGGACCCGGTCCTAGCGGGGGATCCTACGAGCAGTACTTC; cdr3_aa: CSAIGPGPSGGSYEQYF
d_call: -; clone_size: few; j_call: TRBJ1-1; v_call: TRBV30; cdr3_length: 11; cdr3_nt: TGTGCCTGGGCTGGACGTCGTGAAGCTTTCTTT; cdr3_aa: CAWAGRREAFF
d_call: TRBD2; clone_size: -; j_call: TRBJ2-7; v_call: TRBV5-1; cdr3_length: 14; cdr3_nt: TGCGCCAGCAGCTTCAGCAGCGGGAAGGGCGAGCAGTACTTC; cdr3_aa: CASSFSSGKGEQYF
d_call: TRBD2; clone_size: many; j_call: TRBJ2-3; v_call: TRBV7-8; cdr3_length: 16; cdr3_nt: TGTGCCAGCAGCTTAGGCCCTAGCGGAGTGGGGGATACGCAGTATTTT; cdr3_aa: CASSLGPSGVGDTQYF
d_call: -; clone_size: -; j_call: TRBJ2-7; v_call: TRBV30; cdr3_length: 12; cdr3_nt: TGTGCCTGGAGTACAGCTACCTACGAGCAGTACTTC; cdr3_aa: CAWSTATYEQYF
d_call: TRBD2; clone_size: few; j_call: TRBJ2-1; v_call: TRBV5-1; cdr3_length: 17; cdr3_nt: TGCGCCAGCAGCAGCGGACTAGCGGGGAGTCTTTACAATGAGCAGTTCTTC; cdr3_aa: CASSSGLAGSLYNEQFF
d_call: TRBD2; clone_size: many; j_call: TRBJ2-1; v_call: TRBV5-1; cdr3_length: 15; cdr3_nt: TGCGCCAGCAGCTCGGGACTAGCGAAGTACAATGAGCAGTTCTTC; cdr3_aa: CASSSGLAKYNEQFF
d_call: -; clone_size: many; j_call: TRBJ2-1; v_call: TRBV7-8; cdr3_length: 12; cdr3_nt: TGTGCCAGCAGCTTCACGTGGTATGAGCAGTTCTTC; cdr3_aa: CASSFTWYEQFF
d_call: -; clone_size: many; j_call: TRBJ1-3; v_call: TRBV12-3/TRBV12-4; cdr3_length: 15; cdr3_nt: TGTGCCAGCGGAAGGAGGGGCCGCTCTGGAAACACCATATATTTT; cdr3_aa: CASGRRGRSGNTIYF
d_call: -; clone_size: many; j_call: TRBJ2-1; v_call: TRBV6-1; cdr3_length: 14; cdr3_nt: TGTGCCAGCAGATCCGGGACTTTACACAATGAGCAGTTCTTC; cdr3_aa: CASRSGTLHNEQFF
d_call: TRBD2; clone_size: -; j_call: TRBJ2-7; v_call: TRBV4-3; cdr3_length: 16; cdr3_nt: TGCGCCAGCAGCCAAGCACTAGCGGGAAATTCCCTCGAGCAGTACTTC; cdr3_aa: CASSQALAGNSLEQYF
d_call: -; clone_size: few; j_call: TRBJ2-5; v_call: TRBV10-2; cdr3_length: 11; cdr3_nt: TGCGCCAGCAGTGAGGGGGAGACCCAGTACTTC; cdr3_aa: CASSEGETQYF
d_call: -; clone_size: few; j_call: TRBJ2-3; v_call: TRBV7-2; cdr3_length: 12; cdr3_nt: TGTGCCAGCAGCTTAGGGCCAGATACGCAGTATTTT; cdr3_aa: CASSLGPDTQYF
d_call: -; clone_size: -; j_call: TRBJ2-2; v_call: TRBV5-5; cdr3_length: 15; cdr3_nt: TGTGCCAGCAGCTCTGCCACTTTCAACACCGGGGAGCTGTTTTTT; cdr3_aa: CASSSATFNTGELFF
d_call: TRBD2; clone_size: many; j_call: TRBJ2-5; v_call: TRBV12-3/TRBV12-4; cdr3_length: 15; cdr3_nt: TGTGCCAGCAGTTTCGGGACTAGCGGTCAAGAGACCCAGTACTTC; cdr3_aa: CASSFGTSGQETQYF
d_call: -; clone_size: -; j_call: TRBJ1-5; v_call: TRBV18; cdr3_length: 13; cdr3_nt: TGTGCCAGCTCACAAGAAATCAATCAGCCCCAGCATTTT; cdr3_aa: CASSQEINQPQHF
d_call: -; clone_size: -; j_call: TRBJ2-3; v_call: TRBV2; cdr3_length: 18; cdr3_nt: TGTGCCAGCAGCGTTCCCCTTGACGGGGGTTTGGCCACAGATACGCAGTATTTT; cdr3_aa: CASSVPLDGGLATDTQYF
d_call: -; clone_size: few; j_call: TRBJ1-6; v_call: TRBV28; cdr3_length: 12; cdr3_nt: TGTGCCAGCAGTTTCGGGGTTTCACCCCTCCACTTT; cdr3_aa: CASSFGVSPLHF
d_call: -; clone_size: -; j_call: TRBJ2-7; v_call: TRBV9; cdr3_length: 13; cdr3_nt: TGTGCCAGCAGCGCGGGACTCAAAGACGAGCAGTACTTC; cdr3_aa: CASSAGLKDEQYF
d_call: -; clone_size: few; j_call: TRBJ1-1; v_call: TRBV18; cdr3_length: 15; cdr3_nt: TGTGCCAGCTCACCACCACGGGCCATGAACACTGAAGCTTTCTTT; cdr3_aa: CASSPPRAMNTEAFF
d_call: -; clone_size: -; j_call: TRBJ2-2; v_call: TRBV12-3/TRBV12-4; cdr3_length: 16; cdr3_nt: TGTGCCAGCAGGGCACAGGGGAGGTCGGCCACCGGGGAGCTGTTTTTT; cdr3_aa: CASRAQGRSATGELFF
d_call: -; clone_size: few; j_call: TRBJ1-3; v_call: TRBV27; cdr3_length: 16; cdr3_nt: TGTGCCAGCAGTCCTCAGATTTTGAGCTCTGGAAACACCATATATTTT; cdr3_aa: CASSPQILSSGNTIYF
d_call: -; clone_size: few; j_call: TRBJ1-6; v_call: TRBV7-2; cdr3_length: 15; cdr3_nt: TGTGCCAGCAGCTTAGCGGCAGGTGGCAATTCACCCCTCCACTTT; cdr3_aa: CASSLAAGGNSPLHF
d_call: TRBD2; clone_size: -; j_call: TRBJ2-1; v_call: TRBV2; cdr3_length: 14; cdr3_nt: TGTGCCAGCCGAGAGGGACTAACGAACAATGAGCAGTTCTTC; cdr3_aa: CASREGLTNNEQFF
d_call: TRBD1; clone_size: many; j_call: TRBJ2-5; v_call: TRBV20-1; cdr3_length: 14; cdr3_nt: TGCAGTGCTAGGGGACAGGATGTTCAAGAGACCCAGTACTTC; cdr3_aa: CSARGQDVQETQYF
d_call: TRBD2; clone_size: once; j_call: TRBJ2-5; v_call: TRBV12-3/TRBV12-4; cdr3_length: 16; cdr3_nt: TGTGCCAGCAGTGCTATGGGACTAGCGGGACGAAGAACCCAGTACTTC; cdr3_aa: CASSAMGLAGRRTQYF
d_call: -; clone_size: many; j_call: TRBJ1-1; v_call: TRBV7-3; cdr3_length: 13; cdr3_nt: TGTGCCAGCAGCCAAGGAGCGAACACTGAAGCTTTCTTT; cdr3_aa: CASSQGANTEAFF
d_call: -; clone_size: many; j_call: TRBJ1-2; v_call: TRBV3-1; cdr3_length: 15; cdr3_nt: TGTGCCAGCAGCCAAGGACTGGCAGGGCAAGCCGGCTACACCTTC; cdr3_aa: CASSQGLAGQAGYTF
d_call: TRBD2; clone_size: many; j_call: TRBJ2-5; v_call: TRBV29-1; cdr3_length: 15; cdr3_nt: TGCAGCGGCCGCGCTAGCGGAGGGTACCAAGAGACCCAGTACTTC; cdr3_aa: CSGRASGGYQETQYF
d_call: -; clone_size: few; j_call: TRBJ1-2; v_call: TRBV5-6; cdr3_length: 15; cdr3_nt: TGTGCCAGCAGAACTAGGAGCCCCCGGAACTATGGCTACACCTTC; cdr3_aa: CASRTRSPRNYGYTF
d_call: -; clone_size: few; j_call: TRBJ1-4; v_call: TRBV30; cdr3_length: 15; cdr3_nt: TGTGCCTGGAACCCCGTCTCATGGACAGAAGGAAAACTGTTTTTT; cdr3_aa: CAWNPVSWTEGKLFF
d_call: -; clone_size: few; j_call: TRBJ2-7; v_call: TRBV10-2; cdr3_length: 15; cdr3_nt: TGCGCCAGCAGTGAGTGGGGGACACCCGTTGTTGGGCAGTACTTC; cdr3_aa: CASSEWGTPVVGQYF
d_call: -; clone_size: few; j_call: TRBJ2-3; v_call: TRBV12-3/TRBV12-4; cdr3_length: 14; cdr3_nt: TGTGCCAGCAGTTTACGGCTTCGAGGAGATACGCAGTATTTT; cdr3_aa: CASSLRLRGDTQYF
d_call: TRBD1; clone_size: few; j_call: TRBJ2-1; v_call: TRBV15; cdr3_length: 14; cdr3_nt: TGTGCTTTCCGGTCGGAGACAGGGGGCAATGAGCAGTTCTTC; cdr3_aa: CAFRSETGGNEQFF
d_call: -; clone_size: many; j_call: TRBJ1-4; v_call: TRBV6-2/TRBV6-3; cdr3_length: 12; cdr3_nt: TGTGCCAGCGGAGCGGTTCAAGAAAAACTGTTTTTT; cdr3_aa: CASGAVQEKLFF
d_call: -; clone_size: -; j_call: TRBJ2-7; v_call: TRBV3-1; cdr3_length: 15; cdr3_nt: TGTGCCAGCAGTCGGGGGGCCAGGGACCCCTACGAGCAGTACTTC; cdr3_aa: CASSRGARDPYEQYF